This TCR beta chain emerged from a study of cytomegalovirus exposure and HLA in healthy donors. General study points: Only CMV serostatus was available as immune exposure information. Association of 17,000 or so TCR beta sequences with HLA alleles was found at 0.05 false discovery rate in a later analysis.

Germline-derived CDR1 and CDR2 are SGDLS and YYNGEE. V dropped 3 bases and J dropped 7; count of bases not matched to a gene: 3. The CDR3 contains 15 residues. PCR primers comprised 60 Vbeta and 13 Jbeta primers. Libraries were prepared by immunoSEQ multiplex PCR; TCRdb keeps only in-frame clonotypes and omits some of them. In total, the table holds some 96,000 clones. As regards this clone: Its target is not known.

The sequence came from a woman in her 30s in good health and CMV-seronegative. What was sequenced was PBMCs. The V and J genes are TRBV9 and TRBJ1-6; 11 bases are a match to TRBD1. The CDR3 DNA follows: TGTGCCAGCAGCGAGGGGGACAGGGGGAATTCACCCCTCCACTTT. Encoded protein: CASSEGDRGNSPLHF.